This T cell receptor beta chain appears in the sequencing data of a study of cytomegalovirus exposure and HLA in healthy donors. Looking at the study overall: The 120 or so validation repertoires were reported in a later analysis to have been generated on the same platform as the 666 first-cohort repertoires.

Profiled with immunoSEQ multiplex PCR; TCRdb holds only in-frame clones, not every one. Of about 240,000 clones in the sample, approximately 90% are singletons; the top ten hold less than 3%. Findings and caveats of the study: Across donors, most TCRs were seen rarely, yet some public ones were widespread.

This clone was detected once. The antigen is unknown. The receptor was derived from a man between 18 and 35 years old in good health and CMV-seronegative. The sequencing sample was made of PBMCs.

In DNA form, the CDR3 reads TGCGCCAGCACCCGAAATGGGGGGAGCACAGATACGCAGTATTTT. It encodes CASTRNGGSTDTQYF. The V gene is TRBV5-1, the J gene TRBJ2-3, with a possible D match to TRBD2 (6 bases). Per germline, CDR1 SGHRS and CDR2 YFSETQ. This CDR3 is built from 15 residues. The V gene lost 6 bases and the J gene lost 0 bases, with 14 bases spanning the gap.